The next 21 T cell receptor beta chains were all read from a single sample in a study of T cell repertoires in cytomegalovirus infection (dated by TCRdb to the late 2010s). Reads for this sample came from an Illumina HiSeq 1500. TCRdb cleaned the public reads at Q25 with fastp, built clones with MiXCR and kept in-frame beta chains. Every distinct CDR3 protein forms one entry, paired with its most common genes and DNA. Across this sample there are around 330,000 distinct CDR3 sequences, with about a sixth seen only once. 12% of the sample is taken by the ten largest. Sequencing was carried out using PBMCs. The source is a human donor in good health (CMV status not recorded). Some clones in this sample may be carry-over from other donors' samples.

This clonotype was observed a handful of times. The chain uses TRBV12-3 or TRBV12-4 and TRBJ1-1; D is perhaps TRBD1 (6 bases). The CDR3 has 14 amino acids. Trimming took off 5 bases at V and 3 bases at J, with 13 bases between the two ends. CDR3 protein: CASSEQGRDTEAFF. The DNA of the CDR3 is TGTGCCAGCAGTGAACAGGGTCGCGACACTGAAGCTTTCTTT.

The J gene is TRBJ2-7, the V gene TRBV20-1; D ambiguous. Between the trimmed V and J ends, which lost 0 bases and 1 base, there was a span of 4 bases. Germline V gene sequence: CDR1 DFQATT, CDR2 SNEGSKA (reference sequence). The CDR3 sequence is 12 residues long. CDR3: CSARDQSYEQYF. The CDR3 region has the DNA TGCAGTGCTAGAGATCAGTCCTACGAGCAGTACTTC.

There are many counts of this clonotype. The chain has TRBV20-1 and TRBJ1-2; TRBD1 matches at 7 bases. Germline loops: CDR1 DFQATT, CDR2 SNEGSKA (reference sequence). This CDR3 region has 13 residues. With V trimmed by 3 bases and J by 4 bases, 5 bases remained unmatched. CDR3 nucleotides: TGCAGTGCTAGCGGGACAGTTGTCTATGGCTACACCTTC. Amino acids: CSASGTVVYGYTF.

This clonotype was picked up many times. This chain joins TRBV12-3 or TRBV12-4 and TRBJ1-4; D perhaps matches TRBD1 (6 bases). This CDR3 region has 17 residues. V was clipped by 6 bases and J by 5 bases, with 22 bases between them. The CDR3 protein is CASSFIQTGTSNEKLFF. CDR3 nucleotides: TGTGCCAGCAGCTTCATCCAAACCGGGACAAGCAATGAAAAACTGTTTTTT.

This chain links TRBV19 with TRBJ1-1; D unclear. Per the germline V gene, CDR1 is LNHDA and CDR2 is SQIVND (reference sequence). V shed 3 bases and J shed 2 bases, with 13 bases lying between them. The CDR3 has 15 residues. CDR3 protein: CASSIRGSENTEAFF. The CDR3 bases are TGTGCCAGTAGTATCCGGGGATCCGAAAACACTGAAGCTTTCTTT. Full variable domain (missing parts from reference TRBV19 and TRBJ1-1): DGGITQSPKYLFRKEGQNVTLSCEQNLNHDAMYWYRQDPGQGLRLIYYSQIVNDFQKGDIAEGYSVSREKKESFPLTVTSAQKNPTAFYLCASSIRGSENTEAFFGQGTRLTVV.

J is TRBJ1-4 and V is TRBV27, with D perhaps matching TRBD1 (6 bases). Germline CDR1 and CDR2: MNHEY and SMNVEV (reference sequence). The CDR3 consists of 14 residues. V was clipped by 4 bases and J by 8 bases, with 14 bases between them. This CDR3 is CASSSGHPGEKLFF. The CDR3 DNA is TGTGCCAGCAGTTCGGGACACCCGGGGGAAAAACTGTTTTTT.

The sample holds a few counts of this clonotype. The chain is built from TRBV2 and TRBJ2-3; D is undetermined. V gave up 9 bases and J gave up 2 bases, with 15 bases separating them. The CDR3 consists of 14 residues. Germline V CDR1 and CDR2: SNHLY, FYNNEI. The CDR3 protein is CASGSNTNTDTQYF. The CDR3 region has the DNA TGTGCCAGTGGTTCAAATACAAACACAGATACGCAGTATTTT.

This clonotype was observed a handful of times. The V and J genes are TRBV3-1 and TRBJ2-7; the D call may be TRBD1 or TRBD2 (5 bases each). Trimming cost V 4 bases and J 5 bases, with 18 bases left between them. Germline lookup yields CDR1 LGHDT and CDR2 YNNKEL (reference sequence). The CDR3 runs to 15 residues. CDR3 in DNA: TGTGCCAGCAGCCTCCGGGACCACCGCCCGGACGAGCAGTACTTC. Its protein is CASSLRDHRPDEQYF.

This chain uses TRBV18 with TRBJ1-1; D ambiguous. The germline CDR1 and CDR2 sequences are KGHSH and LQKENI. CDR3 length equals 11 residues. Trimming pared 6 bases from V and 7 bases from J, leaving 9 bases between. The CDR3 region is CASSDGLEAFF. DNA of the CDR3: TGTGCCAGCTCCGACGGTCTTGAAGCTTTCTTT.

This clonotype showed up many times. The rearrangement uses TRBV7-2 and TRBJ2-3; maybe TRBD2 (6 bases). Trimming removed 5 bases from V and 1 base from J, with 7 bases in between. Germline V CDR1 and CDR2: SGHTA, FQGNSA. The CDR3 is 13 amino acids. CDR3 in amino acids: CASSRRGTDTQYF. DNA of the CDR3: TGTGCCAGCAGCCGGAGGGGCACAGATACGCAGTATTTT.

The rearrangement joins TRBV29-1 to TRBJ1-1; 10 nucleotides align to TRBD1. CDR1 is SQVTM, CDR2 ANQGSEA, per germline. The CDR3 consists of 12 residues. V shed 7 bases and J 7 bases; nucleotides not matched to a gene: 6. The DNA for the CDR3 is TGCAGCGCTCGGACAGGGGGAGGTGAAGCTTTCTTT. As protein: CSARTGGGEAFF.

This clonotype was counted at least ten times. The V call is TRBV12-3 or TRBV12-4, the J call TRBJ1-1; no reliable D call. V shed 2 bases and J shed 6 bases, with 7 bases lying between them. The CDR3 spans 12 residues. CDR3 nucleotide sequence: TGTGCCAGCAGTTTAACCTCTCCTGAAGCTTTCTTT. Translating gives CASSLTSPEAFF.

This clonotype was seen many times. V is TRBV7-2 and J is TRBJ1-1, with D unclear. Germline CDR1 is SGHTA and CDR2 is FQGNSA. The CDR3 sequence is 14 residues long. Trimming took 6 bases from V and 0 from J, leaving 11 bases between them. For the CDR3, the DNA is TGTGCCAGCAGAACGGGTTTTATGAACACTGAAGCTTTCTTT. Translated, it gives CASRTGFMNTEAFF. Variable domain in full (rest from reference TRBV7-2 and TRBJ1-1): GAGVSQSPSNKVTEKGKDVELRCDPISGHTALYWYRQSLGQGLEFLIYFQGNSAPDKSGLPSDRFSAERTGGSVSTLTIQRTQQEDSAVYLCASRTGFMNTEAFFGQGTRLTVV.

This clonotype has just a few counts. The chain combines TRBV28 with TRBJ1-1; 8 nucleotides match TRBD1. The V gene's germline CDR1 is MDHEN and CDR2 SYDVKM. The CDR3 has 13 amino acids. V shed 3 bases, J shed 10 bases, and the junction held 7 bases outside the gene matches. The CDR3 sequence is CASSFGQGAGAFF. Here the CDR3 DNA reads TGTGCCAGCAGTTTCGGGCAGGGGGCTGGAGCTTTCTTT.

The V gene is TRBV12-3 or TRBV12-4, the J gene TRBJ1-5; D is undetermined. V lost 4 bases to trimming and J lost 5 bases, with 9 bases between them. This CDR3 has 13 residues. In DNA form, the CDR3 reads TGTGCCAGCAGTTCTCACAAGGATCAGCCCCAGCATTTT. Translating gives CASSSHKDQPQHF.

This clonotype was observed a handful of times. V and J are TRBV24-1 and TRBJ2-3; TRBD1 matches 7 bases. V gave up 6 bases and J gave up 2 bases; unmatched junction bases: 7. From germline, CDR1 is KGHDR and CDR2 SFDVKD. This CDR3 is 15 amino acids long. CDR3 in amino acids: CATSSRQGYTDTQYF. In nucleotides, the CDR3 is TGTGCCACCAGTTCTAGACAGGGATACACAGATACGCAGTATTTT.

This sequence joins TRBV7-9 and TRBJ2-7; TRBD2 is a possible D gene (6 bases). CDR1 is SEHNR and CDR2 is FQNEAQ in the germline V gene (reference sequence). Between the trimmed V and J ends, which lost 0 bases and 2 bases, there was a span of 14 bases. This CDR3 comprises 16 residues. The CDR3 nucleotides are TGTGCCAGCAGCTTAGCGGGGGGACCTGGGACCTACGAGCAGTACTTC. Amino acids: CASSLAGGPGTYEQYF.

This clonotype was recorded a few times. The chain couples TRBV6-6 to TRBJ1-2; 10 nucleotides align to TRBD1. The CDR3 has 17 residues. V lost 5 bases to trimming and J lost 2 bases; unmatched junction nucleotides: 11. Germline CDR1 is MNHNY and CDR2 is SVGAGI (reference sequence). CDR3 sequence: CASSPGDRGPLNYGYTF. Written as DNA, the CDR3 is TGTGCCAGCAGTCCAGGGGACAGGGGTCCCCTCAACTATGGCTACACCTTC.

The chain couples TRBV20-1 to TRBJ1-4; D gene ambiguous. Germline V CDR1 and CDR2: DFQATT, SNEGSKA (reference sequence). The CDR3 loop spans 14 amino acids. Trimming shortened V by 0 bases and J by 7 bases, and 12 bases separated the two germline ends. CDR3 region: CSAREKGWGEKLFF. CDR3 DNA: TGCAGTGCTAGAGAAAAGGGCTGGGGTGAAAAACTGTTTTTT.

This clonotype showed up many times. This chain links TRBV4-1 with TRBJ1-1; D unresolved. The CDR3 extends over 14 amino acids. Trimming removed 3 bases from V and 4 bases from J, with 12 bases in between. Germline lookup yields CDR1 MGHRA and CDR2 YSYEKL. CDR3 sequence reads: CASSQDRQSTEAFF. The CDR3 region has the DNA TGCGCCAGCAGCCAGGACCGTCAGAGCACTGAAGCTTTCTTT.

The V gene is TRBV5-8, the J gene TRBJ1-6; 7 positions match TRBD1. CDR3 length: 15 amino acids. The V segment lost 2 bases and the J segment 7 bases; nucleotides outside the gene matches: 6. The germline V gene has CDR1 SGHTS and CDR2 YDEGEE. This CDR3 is CASSLGTVRNSPLHF. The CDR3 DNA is TGTGCCAGCAGCTTAGGGACAGTCAGGAATTCACCCCTCCACTTT.